This T cell receptor (beta chain) was captured in a study of shared clonotypes between healthy human individuals. Study results and limitations: Genetic and exposure-history diversity was limited by the small donor number. Researchers found naive subsets generally carried larger estimated richness than memory subsets.

This clone was counted a single time. What it binds is not known. With 3 bases removed from V and 3 bases from J, the gap between germline ends came to 13 bases. The germline gives CDR1 MNHEY, CDR2 SMNVEV (reference sequence). The CDR3 spans 15 residues. The table came from immunoSEQ multiplex PCR; TCRdb's copy has only in-frame clones and leaves some out. The sample consists of around 2.5 million clones, roughly 93% of them appearing once. From CD4+ cells came CD45RA+ naive and CD45RA-negative memory subsets. The clonotype was recovered from a man between 18 and 29 years old in good health. Some clones in this sample may be carry-over from other donors' samples. The sequenced sample was naive CD4+ T cells from PBMCs. The subset denotes: CD45RA+ positively selected. The V gene is TRBV27, the J gene TRBJ2-3; D perhaps matches TRBD1 (6 bases). CDR3 loop: CASSFYRAQTDTQYF. For the CDR3, the DNA is TGTGCCAGCAGTTTTTACAGGGCTCAAACAGATACGCAGTATTTT.